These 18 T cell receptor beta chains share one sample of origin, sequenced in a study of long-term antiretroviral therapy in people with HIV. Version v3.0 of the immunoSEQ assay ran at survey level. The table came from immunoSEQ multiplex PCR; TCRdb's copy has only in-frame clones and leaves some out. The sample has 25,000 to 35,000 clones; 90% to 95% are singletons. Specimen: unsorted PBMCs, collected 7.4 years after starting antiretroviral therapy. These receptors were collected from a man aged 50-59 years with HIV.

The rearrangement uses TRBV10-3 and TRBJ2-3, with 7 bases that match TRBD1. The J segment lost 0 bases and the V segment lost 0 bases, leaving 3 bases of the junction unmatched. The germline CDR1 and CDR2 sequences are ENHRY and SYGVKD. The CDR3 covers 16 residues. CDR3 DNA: TGTGCCATCAGTGAGTCGGGACAGTCTAGCACAGATACGCAGTATTTT. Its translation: CAISESGQSSTDTQYF.

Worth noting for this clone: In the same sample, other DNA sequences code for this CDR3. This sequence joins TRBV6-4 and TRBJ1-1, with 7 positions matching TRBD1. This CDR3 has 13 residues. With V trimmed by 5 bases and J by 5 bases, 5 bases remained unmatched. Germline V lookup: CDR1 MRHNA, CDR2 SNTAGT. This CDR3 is CASSYRGETEAFF. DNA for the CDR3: TGTGCCAGCAGTTACAGGGGTGAGACTGAAGCTTTCTTT.

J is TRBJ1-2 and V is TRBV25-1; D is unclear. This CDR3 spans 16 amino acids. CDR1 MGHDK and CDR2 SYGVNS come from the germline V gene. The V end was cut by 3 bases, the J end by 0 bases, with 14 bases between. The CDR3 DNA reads TGTGCCAGCAGTGACGAGTCACGAACGTCTAACTATGGCTACACCTTC. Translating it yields CASSDESRTSNYGYTF.

This CDR3 reads CASSQIGQGDEQYF. DNA of the CDR3: TGCGCCAGCAGCCAAATAGGACAGGGGGACGAGCAGTACTTC. This chain joins TRBV4-1 and TRBJ2-7; TRBD1 aligns across 10 bases. J lost 5 bases, V lost 2 bases, and 3 bases had no gene match. The CDR3 has 14 amino acids. CDR1 and CDR2 (germline): MGHRA, YSYEKL.

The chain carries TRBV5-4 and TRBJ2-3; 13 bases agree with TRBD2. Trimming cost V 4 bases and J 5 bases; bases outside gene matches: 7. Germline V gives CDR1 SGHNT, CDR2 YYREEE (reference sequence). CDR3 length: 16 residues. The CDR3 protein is CASSLTSGGPLDTQYF. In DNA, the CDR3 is TGTGCCAGCAGCCTGACTAGCGGGGGGCCCTTAGATACGCAGTATTTT.

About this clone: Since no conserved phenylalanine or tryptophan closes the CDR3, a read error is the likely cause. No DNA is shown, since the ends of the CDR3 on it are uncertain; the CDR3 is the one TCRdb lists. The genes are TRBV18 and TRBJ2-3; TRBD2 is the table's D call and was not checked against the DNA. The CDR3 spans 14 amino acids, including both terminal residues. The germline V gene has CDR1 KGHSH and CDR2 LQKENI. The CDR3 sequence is CASSPPGLAGPPSL.

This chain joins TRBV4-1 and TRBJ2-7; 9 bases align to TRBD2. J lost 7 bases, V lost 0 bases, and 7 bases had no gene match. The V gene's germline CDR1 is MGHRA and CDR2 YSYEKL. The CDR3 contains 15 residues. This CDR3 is CASSQDWIAGVEQYF. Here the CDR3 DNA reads TGCGCCAGCAGCCAAGATTGGATAGCGGGGGTGGAGCAGTACTTC.

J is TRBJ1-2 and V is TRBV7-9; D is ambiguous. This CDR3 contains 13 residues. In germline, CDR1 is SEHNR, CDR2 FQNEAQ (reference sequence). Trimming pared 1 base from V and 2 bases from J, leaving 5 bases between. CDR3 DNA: TGTGCCAGCAGCTTAGGACGCAACTATGGCTACACCTTC. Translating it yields CASSLGRNYGYTF.

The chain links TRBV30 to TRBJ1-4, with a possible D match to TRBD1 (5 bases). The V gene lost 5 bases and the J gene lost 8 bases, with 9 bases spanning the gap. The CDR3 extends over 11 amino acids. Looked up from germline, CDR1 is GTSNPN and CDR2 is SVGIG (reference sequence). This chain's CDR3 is CAWSGGEKLFF. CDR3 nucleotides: TGTGCCTGGTCTGGGGGGGAAAAACTGTTTTTT.

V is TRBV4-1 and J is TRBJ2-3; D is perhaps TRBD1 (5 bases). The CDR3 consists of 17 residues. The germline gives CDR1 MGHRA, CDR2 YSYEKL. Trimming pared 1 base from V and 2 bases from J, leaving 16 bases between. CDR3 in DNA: TGCGCCAGCAGCCAAGTTACAGGCAGCTATTACACAGATACGCAGTATTTT. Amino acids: CASSQVTGSYYTDTQYF.

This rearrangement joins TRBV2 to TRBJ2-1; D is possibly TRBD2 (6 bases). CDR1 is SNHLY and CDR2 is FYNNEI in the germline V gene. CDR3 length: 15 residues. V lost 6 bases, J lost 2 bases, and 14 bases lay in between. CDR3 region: CASRSNPSAYNEQFF. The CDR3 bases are TGTGCCAGCAGATCCAATCCTAGCGCCTACAATGAGCAGTTCTTC.

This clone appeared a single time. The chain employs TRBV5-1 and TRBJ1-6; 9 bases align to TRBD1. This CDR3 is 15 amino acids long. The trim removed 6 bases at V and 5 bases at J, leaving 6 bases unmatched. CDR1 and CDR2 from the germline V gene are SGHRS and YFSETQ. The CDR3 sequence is CASTPGDRDNSPLHF. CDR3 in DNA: TGCGCCAGCACGCCCGGGGACAGGGATAATTCACCCCTCCACTTT.

CDR3 in DNA: TGTGCCAGCAGCGAATCAGGGCCTAACTATGGCTACACCTTC. This gives the protein CASSESGPNYGYTF. V gene TRBV6-1 combines with J gene TRBJ1-2; D might be TRBD1 (5 bases). The CDR3 contains 14 residues. Deletions cut 6 bases from V and 0 bases from J, with 11 bases between. Germline assignment: CDR1 MNHNS and CDR2 SASEGT.

This CDR3 is CASSLGTAGNEQFF. CDR3 in DNA: TGCGCCAGCAGCTTGGGGACAGCGGGCAATGAGCAGTTCTTC. V gene TRBV5-1 combines with J gene TRBJ2-1; TRBD1 or TRBD2 may be the D gene (6 bases each). Trimming cost V 0 bases and J 6 bases, with 10 bases left between them. Germline V lookup: CDR1 SGHRS, CDR2 YFSETQ. The CDR3 is 14 residues long.

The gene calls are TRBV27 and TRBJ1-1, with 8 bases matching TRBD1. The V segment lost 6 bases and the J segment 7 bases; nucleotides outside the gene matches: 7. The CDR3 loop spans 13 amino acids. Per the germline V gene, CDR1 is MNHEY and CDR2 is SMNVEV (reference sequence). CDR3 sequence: CASRVTGVDEAFF. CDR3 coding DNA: TGTGCCAGCAGGGTGACAGGGGTTGATGAAGCTTTCTTT.

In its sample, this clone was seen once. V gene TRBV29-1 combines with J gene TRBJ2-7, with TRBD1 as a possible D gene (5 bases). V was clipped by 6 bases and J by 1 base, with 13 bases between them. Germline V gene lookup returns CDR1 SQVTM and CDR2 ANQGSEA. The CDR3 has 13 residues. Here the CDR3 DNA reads TGCAGCGTCGAACTGGGGCGGTCCTACGAGCAGTACTTC. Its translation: CSVELGRSYEQYF.

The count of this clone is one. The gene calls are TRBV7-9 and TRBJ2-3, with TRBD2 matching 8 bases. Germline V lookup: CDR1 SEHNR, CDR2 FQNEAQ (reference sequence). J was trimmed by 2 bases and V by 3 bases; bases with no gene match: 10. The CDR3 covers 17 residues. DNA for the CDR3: TGTGCCAGCAGCTTGGGGCAAGTAGCGGGGCCCACAGATACGCAGTATTTT. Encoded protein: CASSLGQVAGPTDTQYF.

The CDR3 sequence: CASRETAESYEQYF. DNA for the CDR3: TGCGCCAGCAGAGAGACAGCCGAATCCTACGAGCAGTACTTC. The chain couples TRBV5-1 to TRBJ2-7, with D maybe TRBD1 (5 bases). In germline, CDR1 is SGHRS, CDR2 YFSETQ. The CDR3 has 14 residues. Trimming removed 5 bases at V and 1 base at J, with 13 bases between.